A single sample is the source of the 22 T cell receptor beta chains below, sequenced in a study of T cell repertoires in cytomegalovirus infection. MiXCR, run by TCRdb on the reads, gives a single entry per CDR3 protein. The table has roughly 990,000 distinct CDR3 sequences, approximately 31% seen once. No antigens are known for them. Sample: cultured CD8+ T cells from PBMCs, taken from culture after CMV antigen stimulation. The receptors here all came from a human donor in good health (CMV status not recorded). Some clones in this sample may be carry-over from other donors' samples.

The V call is TRBV10-2, the J call TRBJ1-1; 8 bases are a match to TRBD1. The ends lost 6 bases at V and 11 bases at J; junction bases unmatched: 8. Per the germline V gene, CDR1 is WSHSY and CDR2 is SAAADI. This CDR3 has 12 residues. CDR3 nucleotides: TGCGCCAGCAGCTACAGGGGGAGCTCCGCTTTCTTT. As protein: CASSYRGSSAFF.

This clonotype occurred many times. The gene calls are TRBV6-2 or TRBV6-3 and TRBJ2-4; tentatively, D is TRBD2 (6 bases). In germline, CDR1 is MNHEY, CDR2 SVGEGT. CDR3 length equals 15 residues. V was shortened by 7 bases and J by 8 bases, with 21 bases between the two germline ends. The CDR3 here is CASTSPRRVEDIQYF. The CDR3 nucleotides read TGTGCCAGCACTTCCCCTCGGAGGGTAGAGGACATTCAGTACTTC.

This clonotype was picked up a small number of times. The chain is built from TRBV27 and TRBJ1-1, with TRBD1 as a possible D gene (6 bases). Germline V CDR1 and CDR2: MNHEY, SMNVEV (reference sequence). V dropped 6 bases and J dropped 9 bases, with 20 bases sitting between them. The CDR3 loop spans 14 amino acids. The chain's CDR3 is CASSTHREMGKAFF. As DNA, the CDR3 is TGTGCCAGCAGCACTCACAGGGAAATGGGAAAAGCTTTCTTT.

A word on this clonotype: Since no conserved phenylalanine or tryptophan closes the CDR3, a read error is the likely cause. This chain links TRBV5-6 with TRBJ1-6; 7 positions match TRBD1. The trim removed 4 bases at V and 8 bases at J, leaving 6 bases unmatched. The germline CDR1 and CDR2 sequences are SGHDT and YYEEEE. This CDR3 is 14 amino acids long. The CDR3 DNA reads TGTGCCAGCAGCCCGGACAGGCTCTATTCACCCCTCCACCTT. Protein: CASSPDRLYSPLHL.

The CDR3 protein is CASSLSGGNFGELFF. The DNA for the CDR3 is TGTGCCAGCAGTTTATCGGGGGGCAATTTCGGGGAGCTGTTTTTT. The V call is TRBV27, the J call TRBJ2-2; perhaps D is TRBD1 or TRBD2 (6 bases each). The V end was cut by 0 bases, the J end by 7 bases, with 12 bases between. CDR3 length: 15 amino acids. Germline assignment: CDR1 MNHEY and CDR2 SMNVEV (reference sequence).

CDR3 nucleotide sequence: TGCGCCAGCAGCCAGACAGGGCAGCACACCATATATTTT. Translation: CASSQTGQHTIYF. The V gene is TRBV4-1, the J gene TRBJ1-3; 7 nucleotides align to TRBD1. This CDR3 has 13 residues. With 3 bases clipped from V and 8 bases from J, the junction kept 4 bases outside the gene matches. Germline CDR1 reads MGHRA; CDR2 reads YSYEKL.

This clonotype was found many times. The V gene is TRBV19, the J gene TRBJ1-5; no clear D gene. The CDR3 is 12 residues long. V was cut by 0 bases and J by 4 bases, with 1 base left in between. CDR1 is LNHDA, CDR2 SQIVND, per germline (reference sequence). DNA for the CDR3: TGTGCCAGTAGTATAGAAAATCAGCCCCAGCATTTT. Encoded protein: CASSIENQPQHF.

The chain joins TRBV6-1 to TRBJ2-2; TRBD2 agrees at 7 bases. The CDR3 totals 17 residues. The V segment lost 4 bases and the J segment 2 bases; nucleotides outside the gene matches: 10. Germline V lookup: CDR1 MNHNS, CDR2 SASEGT. CDR3 amino acids: CASSAGLEVSNTGELFF. The CDR3 DNA is TGTGCCAGCAGTGCCGGACTAGAGGTCTCCAACACCGGGGAGCTGTTTTTT.

This clonotype was seen ten or more times. The chain links TRBV11-3 to TRBJ1-1; the D is unclear. The V and J ends lost 4 bases and 4 bases respectively, with 10 bases between them. Germline CDR1 is SGHNT and CDR2 is YENEEA. There are 13 residues in the CDR3. The CDR3 reads CASSSSFGTEAFF. CDR3 in DNA: TGTGCCAGCAGCTCAAGCTTCGGCACTGAAGCTTTCTTT.

The chain is built from TRBV5-1 and TRBJ2-7; TRBD1 matches 9 bases. CDR1 SGHRS and CDR2 YFSETQ come from the germline V gene. This CDR3 contains 14 residues. With V trimmed by 7 bases and J by 4 bases, 9 bases remained unmatched. CDR3 nucleotides: TGCGCCAGCCAGACAGGGGGTGCATCTTACGAGCAGTACTTC. It encodes CASQTGGASYEQYF.

The CDR3: CASSPRDVNEKLFF. The CDR3 DNA reads as TGCGCCAGCAGCCCCCGGGATGTTAATGAAAAACTGTTTTTT. The chain is built from TRBV4-1 and TRBJ1-4; D gene uncertain. This CDR3 has 14 residues. Trimming pared 4 bases from V and 4 bases from J, leaving 10 bases between. From germline, CDR1 is MGHRA and CDR2 YSYEKL.

This clonotype was recorded many times. The rearrangement uses TRBV12-3 or TRBV12-4 and TRBJ1-4, with 8 bases fitting TRBD1. The CDR3 sequence is 16 residues long. Trimming cost V 5 bases and J 0 bases; bases outside gene matches: 5. In DNA, the CDR3 is TGTGCCAGCAGTGACCTGGGACAGGCAACTAATGAAAAACTGTTTTTT. Translated: CASSDLGQATNEKLFF.

This clonotype was seen at least ten times. The chain carries TRBV7-6 and TRBJ1-5, with D possibly being TRBD1 (5 bases). Trimming removed 0 bases from V and 0 bases from J, with 6 bases in between. Per the germline V gene, CDR1 is SGHVS and CDR2 is FNYEAQ. The CDR3 consists of 15 residues. The CDR3 DNA is TGTGCCAGCAGCTTAGCGCAGGGTAGCAATCAGCCCCAGCATTTT. It codes for CASSLAQGSNQPQHF.

V is TRBV10-3 and J is TRBJ2-1; TRBD2 is a possible D gene (5 bases). V lost 2 bases, J lost 3 bases, and 5 bases lay in between. CDR1 is ENHRY and CDR2 is SYGVKD in the germline V gene. This CDR3 spans 13 amino acids. CDR3 DNA sequence: TGTGCCATCAGTGAGACTAGCTACAATGAGCAGTTCTTC. Translating gives CAISETSYNEQFF.

Note on this clonotype: At one boundary the junction diverges from the germline segment, which might be a read error. This chain joins TRBV7-2 and TRBJ2-7; either TRBD1 or TRBD2 may supply D (7 bases each). The CDR3 is 14 amino acids. The germline CDR1 and CDR2 sequences are SGHTA and FQGNSA. This CDR3 is CAGRGGWYIYEQYF. The CDR3 coding sequence is TGTGCCGGCAGGGGGGGTTGGTACATCTACGAGCAGTACTTC. Based on the CDR3 plus reference TRBV7-2 and TRBJ2-7, the full variable domain is GAGVSQSPSNKVTEKGKDVELRCDPISGHTALYWYRQSLGQGLEFLIYFQGNSAPDKSGLPSDRFSAERTGGSVSTLTIQRTQQEDSAVYLCAGRGGWYIYEQYFGPGTRLTVT.

J is TRBJ2-3 and V is TRBV3-1; tentatively, D is TRBD1 or TRBD2 (6 bases each). In germline, CDR1 is LGHDT, CDR2 YNNKEL (reference sequence). CDR3 length equals 16 residues. The germline V and J ends were trimmed by 4 bases and 1 base, with 15 bases remaining between them. The CDR3 reads CASSPRGQSGTDTQYF. The CDR3 region has the DNA TGTGCCAGCAGCCCCCGGGGGCAGTCGGGCACAGATACGCAGTATTTT.

Worth noting for this clonotype: With a much larger clone just one base away, this may be a read error. The rearrangement uses TRBV7-2 and TRBJ1-6, with D possibly matching TRBD1 (6 bases). V lost 4 bases, J lost 0 bases, and 10 bases lay in between. The CDR3 totals 16 residues. Germline V gives CDR1 SGHTA, CDR2 FQGNSA. This CDR3 reads CASSSRQVSYNSPLHF. The CDR3 nucleotides read TGTGCCAGCAGCTCGAGACAGGTCTCCTATAATTCACCCCTCCACTTT. Full variable domain (remainder filled in from reference TRBV7-2 and TRBJ1-6): GAGVSQSPSNKVTEKGKDVELRCDPISGHTALYWYRQSLGQGLEFLIYFQGNSAPDKSGLPSDRFSAERTGGSVSTLTIQRTQQEDSAVYLCASSSRQVSYNSPLHFGNGTRLTVT.

This clonotype was observed at least ten times. V usage is TRBV6-5 and J usage is TRBJ2-5, with TRBD1 matching 12 bases. Germline values: CDR1 MNHEY, CDR2 SVGAGI. The CDR3 spans 19 residues. V trimming: 0 bases; J trimming: 5 bases; junction bases outside the gene matches: 13. The CDR3 protein is CASSYSSAPGTGGWETQYF. CDR3 nucleotide sequence: TGTGCCAGCAGTTACTCTTCCGCCCCGGGGACAGGGGGCTGGGAGACCCAGTACTTC.

The chain links TRBV4-3 to TRBJ2-5; D not certain. CDR3 length equals 13 residues. The ends were cut back, 2 bases at V and 2 bases at J, with 6 bases in the middle. The germline CDR1 and CDR2 sequences are LGHNA and YSLEER. CDR3 DNA: TGCGCCAGCAGCCAATATTCGCAAGAGACCCAGTACTTC. Its protein is CASSQYSQETQYF.

This chain links TRBV7-9 with TRBJ1-1; the D is unclear. Per the germline V gene, CDR1 is SEHNR and CDR2 is FQNEAQ (reference sequence). V lost 7 bases, J lost 3 bases, and 15 bases lay in between. The CDR3 length is 14 residues. In DNA, the CDR3 is TGTGCCAGCACCTCCTCAGGCGAGGACACTGAAGCTTTCTTT. This sequence encodes CASTSSGEDTEAFF.

This clonotype was seen a few times. The genes are TRBV7-9 and TRBJ2-7; D perhaps matches TRBD1 (6 bases). V lost 5 bases, J lost 0 bases, and 23 bases lay in between. Germline V lookup: CDR1 SEHNR, CDR2 FQNEAQ (reference sequence). This CDR3 has 18 residues. The CDR3: CASSGIGGPGRSSYEQYF. CDR3 bases: TGTGCCAGCAGCGGTATAGGGGGTCCGGGACGGAGCTCCTACGAGCAGTACTTC.

The chain is built from TRBV6-2 or TRBV6-3 and TRBJ1-6; D perhaps matches TRBD1 (5 bases). CDR3 length: 19 residues. V lost 5 bases to trimming and J lost 0 bases, with 20 bases between them. The germline V gene encodes CDR1 MNHEY and CDR2 SVGEGT. The CDR3, as DNA: TGTGCCAGCAGTGAATCGCGGGGGATCTCCAGCTCCTATAATTCACCCCTCCACTTT. Amino acids: CASSESRGISSSYNSPLHF.